These 23 T cell receptor beta chains came from one sample sequenced in a study of shared clonotypes between healthy human individuals. The table came from immunoSEQ multiplex PCR; TCRdb's copy has only in-frame clones and leaves some out. The table has just under 350,000 clones, more than 60% seen once; the top ten hold more than 9%. Source material: memory CD4+ T cells sorted from blood. Stated subset: CD45RA-negative fraction. These receptors were obtained from a man aged 30 to 39 in good health.

Turning to this clone: The sample carries other DNA sequences with the same CDR3. This chain connects TRBV7-9 to TRBJ1-2, with 10 nucleotides matching TRBD1. CDR3 length: 13 residues. Germline CDR1 is SEHNR and CDR2 is FQNEAQ (reference sequence). V shed 3 bases and J 6 bases; nucleotides not matched to a gene: 1. The CDR3 sequence is CASSFGTGDGYTF. CDR3 sequence (DNA): TGTGCCAGCAGCTTTGGGACAGGGGATGGCTACACCTTC.

The rearrangement uses TRBV2 and TRBJ2-1; no clear D. This CDR3 comprises 13 residues. The germline CDR1 and CDR2 sequences are SNHLY and FYNNEI. V was pared by 0 bases and J by 9 bases, with 9 bases between. For the CDR3, the DNA is TGTGCCAGCAGTGAAGCCGGGTGGGGTGAGCAGTTCTTC. Its protein product is CASSEAGWGEQFF.

The chain carries TRBV28 and TRBJ1-1; no reliable D call. Germline CDR1 reads MDHEN; CDR2 reads SYDVKM. V was clipped by 3 bases and J by 0 bases, with 23 bases between them. CDR3 length: 19 amino acids. The CDR3 loop is CASSLAQSWRYKLNTEAFF. The CDR3 DNA follows: TGTGCCAGCAGTTTGGCCCAGTCTTGGAGATACAAACTGAACACTGAAGCTTTCTTT. Full variable domain (remainder filled in from reference TRBV28 and TRBJ1-1): DVKVTQSSRYLVKRTGEKVFLECVQDMDHENMFWYRQDPGLGLRLIYFSYDVKMKEKGDIPEGYSVSREKKERFSLILESASTNQTSMYLCASSLAQSWRYKLNTEAFFGQGTRLTVV.

V and J are TRBV5-1 and TRBJ1-6; D is unresolved. Germline V gene sequence: CDR1 SGHRS, CDR2 YFSETQ. The CDR3 extends over 14 amino acids. Between the trimmed V and J ends, which lost 4 bases and 9 bases, there was a span of 14 bases. The CDR3 nucleotides are TGCGCCAGCAGCCCCTTGGGTGCGGTTTCACCCCTCCACTTT. It translates to CASSPLGAVSPLHF.

The chain is built from TRBV5-4 and TRBJ2-7, with TRBD2 identical over 10 bases. CDR3 length: 14 amino acids. The germline V gene has CDR1 SGHNT and CDR2 YYREEE (reference sequence). V gave up 8 bases and J gave up 5 bases; unmatched junction bases: 10. This CDR3 is CASSSGSIGNEQYF. In DNA, the CDR3 is TGTGCCAGTTCTAGCGGGAGTATCGGGAACGAGCAGTACTTC.

This chain joins TRBV18 and TRBJ2-7, with D perhaps TRBD1 (5 bases). Germline V gene data show CDR1 as KGHSH and CDR2 as LQKENI. The V end lost 3 bases, the J end lost 7 bases, and 13 bases lay between the germline ends. This CDR3 is 13 amino acids long. CDR3 coding DNA: TGTGCCAGCTCACCCTCCGGTAAGGGGGAGCAGTACTTC. Amino acid sequence: CASSPSGKGEQYF.

The chain carries TRBV29-1 and TRBJ1-1, with D perhaps TRBD1 (5 bases). The V gene's germline CDR1 is SQVTM and CDR2 ANQGSEA. The CDR3 has 15 residues. Trimming stripped 6 bases from V and 4 bases from J, with 21 bases between. This CDR3 is CSVRSREGRGTEAFF. The CDR3 DNA is TGCAGCGTCCGGAGCAGGGAAGGGCGGGGCACTGAAGCTTTCTTT.

This clone was observed a single time. The V call is TRBV4-1, the J call TRBJ1-2, with 7 bases aligning to TRBD1. The V gene's germline CDR1 is MGHRA and CDR2 YSYEKL. Trimming removed 1 base from V and 0 bases from J; junction bases left unmatched: 8. This CDR3 comprises 17 residues. The CDR3 here is CASSQAILGQTNYGYTF. In DNA, the CDR3 is TGCGCCAGCAGCCAAGCCATCTTGGGACAGACTAACTATGGCTACACCTTC.

CDR3 sequence: CASTRGGTGDMQFF. Written as DNA, the CDR3 is TGTGCCAGCACCAGGGGTGGGACAGGGGATATGCAGTTCTTC. The V call is TRBV7-3, the J call TRBJ2-1; 10 nucleotides align to TRBD1. CDR3 length: 14 residues. The J segment lost 12 bases and the V segment lost 7 bases, leaving 12 bases of the junction unmatched. Germline CDR1 is SGHTA and CDR2 is FQGTGA.

This clone has a single count. This chain uses TRBV7-9 with TRBJ2-1; the match to TRBD2 covers 15 bases. Per the germline V gene, CDR1 is SEHNR and CDR2 is FQNEAQ (reference sequence). The junction had 11 bases not matched to a gene; V was cut back by 5 bases and J by 9 bases. The length of the CDR3 is 17 residues. CDR3 bases: TGTGCCAGCAGCCGGACTAGCGGGAGGGGCCACGTCGGTGAGCAGTTCTTC. This codes for CASSRTSGRGHVGEQFF.

With regard to this clone: This same CDR3 is encoded by further DNA sequences in the sample. V and J are TRBV30 and TRBJ2-5; D uncertain. This CDR3 region has 11 residues. Germline CDR1 is GTSNPN and CDR2 is SVGIG (reference sequence). Between the trimmed V and J ends, which lost 0 bases and 5 bases, there was a span of 4 bases. Here the CDR3 DNA reads TGTGCCTGGAGTGTTAAGGAGACCCAGTACTTC. This translates into CAWSVKETQYF.

The V call is TRBV28, the J call TRBJ2-1; TRBD2 matches 14 bases. The CDR3 has 19 residues. Germline loops: CDR1 MDHEN, CDR2 SYDVKM. The junction had 12 bases not matched to a gene; V was cut back by 4 bases and J by 4 bases. Written as DNA, the CDR3 is TGTGCCAGCAGTTCGATTTCAGCGGGGACTAGCGGGGGATACAATGAGCAGTTCTTC. It specifies CASSSISAGTSGGYNEQFF.

This chain uses TRBV9 with TRBJ1-5; D is unresolved. The V end was cut by 0 bases, the J end by 0 bases, with 4 bases between. This CDR3 comprises 14 residues. Germline V CDR1 and CDR2: SGDLS, YYNGEE. CDR3 sequence (DNA): TGTGCCAGCAGCGTAGGGGATAGCAATCAGCCCCAGCATTTT. This translates into CASSVGDSNQPQHF.

The sample holds one count of this clone. The chain couples TRBV30 to TRBJ2-3; the D is unclear. The CDR3 is 12 amino acids. V was shortened by 5 bases and J by 7 bases, with 13 bases between the two germline ends. CDR1 is GTSNPN and CDR2 is SVGIG in the germline V gene (reference sequence). The DNA of the CDR3 is TGTGCCTGGTTCTATGGGTCTCATACGCAGTATTTT. This sequence encodes CAWFYGSHTQYF.

The chain recombines TRBV16 with TRBJ2-1, with D tentatively TRBD2 (6 bases). The V gene lost 0 bases and the J gene lost 4 bases, with 13 bases spanning the gap. Looked up from germline, CDR1 is KGHSY and CDR2 is FQNENV. The CDR3 has 16 residues. CDR3 coding DNA: TGTGCCAGCAGCCAATCGTTTCTAGCGACTTACAATGAGCAGTTCTTC. It codes for CASSQSFLATYNEQFF.

In this sample, this clone turned up once. The chain joins TRBV14 to TRBJ2-1; a weak D match, TRBD1 (5 bases). The CDR3 contains 14 residues. Germline CDR1 and CDR2: SGHDN and FVKESK. The germline V and J ends were trimmed by 0 bases and 13 bases, with 16 bases remaining between them. The CDR3 DNA reads TGTGCCAGCAGCCAAGAGTCAGGGTTCACCCCCCAGTTCTTC. It translates to CASSQESGFTPQFF.

The rearrangement uses TRBV5-4 and TRBJ1-2, with 7 bases lining up with TRBD1. Germline CDR1 is SGHNT and CDR2 is YYREEE (reference sequence). After removal of 0 bases from V and 5 bases from J, the junction contained 4 bases not matched to a gene. The CDR3 is made up of 14 amino acids. The chain's CDR3 is CASSLANRGYGYTF. The CDR3 DNA reads TGTGCCAGCAGCTTGGCCAACAGGGGTTATGGCTACACCTTC.

V is TRBV2 and J is TRBJ2-7, with a tentative D call TRBD2 (5 bases). The germline CDR1 and CDR2 sequences are SNHLY and FYNNEI. V gave up 1 base and J gave up 5 bases, with 12 bases separating them. CDR3 length: 14 amino acids. CDR3 protein: CASSEDGMRHEQYF. The CDR3 DNA reads TGTGCCAGCAGTGAAGACGGGATGAGGCACGAGCAGTACTTC.

The rearrangement links TRBV11-2 to TRBJ2-6; D might be TRBD1 (6 bases). The germline CDR1 and CDR2 sequences are SGHAT and FQNNGV. The CDR3 is 15 amino acids. The V and J ends lost 4 bases and 4 bases respectively, with 11 bases between them. The CDR3 is CASSSHRVGANVLTF. DNA for the CDR3: TGTGCCAGCAGCTCACACAGGGTAGGGGCCAACGTCCTGACTTTC.

The rearrangement uses TRBV11-3 and TRBJ2-3, with 7 bases lining up with TRBD2. The CDR3 runs to 14 residues. Trimming removed 0 bases from V and 8 bases from J; junction bases left unmatched: 5. Germline V CDR1 and CDR2: SGHNT, YENEEA. DNA of the CDR3: TGTGCCAGCAGCTTAGATGGGCTAGCGGCTACGCAGTATTTT. It codes for CASSLDGLAATQYF.

In its sample, this clone was seen a few times. V and J are TRBV9 and TRBJ2-1; 9 nucleotides agree with TRBD2. Germline loops: CDR1 SGDLS, CDR2 YYNGEE. With V trimmed by 1 base and J by 8 bases, 7 bases remained unmatched. This CDR3 has 15 amino acids. The CDR3 is CASSVIGGRADEQFF. CDR3 nucleotides: TGTGCCAGCAGCGTAATTGGCGGGAGGGCAGATGAGCAGTTCTTC.

The chain links TRBV11-3 to TRBJ1-1, with D possibly matching TRBD1 (6 bases). The CDR3 covers 14 residues. Germline V gene sequence: CDR1 SGHNT, CDR2 YENEEA. V was cut by 3 bases and J by 3 bases, with 11 bases left in between. CDR3 in DNA: TGTGCCAGCAGCTTCTCAGGGGATGACACTGAAGCTTTCTTT. It codes for CASSFSGDDTEAFF.

The chain is built from TRBV10-3 and TRBJ2-3; D gene ambiguous. The length of the CDR3 is 14 residues. Looked up from germline, CDR1 is ENHRY and CDR2 is SYGVKD. The ends were cut back, 0 bases at V and 6 bases at J, with 10 bases in the middle. The CDR3 DNA sequence: TGTGCCATCAGTGAGTCGAATGCTGGGGATACGCAGTATTTT. It translates to CAISESNAGDTQYF.